The T cell receptor beta chain described here comes from a study of beta chain features in type 1 diabetes. Germline CDR1 and CDR2: SEHNR and FQNEAQ (reference sequence). V shed 4 bases and J shed 8 bases, with 9 bases lying between them. The CDR3 loop spans 12 amino acids. The study reverse transcribed the entire isolated RNA, so it sequenced expressed TCRB transcripts. Profiling relied on immunoSEQ multiplex PCR, and the TCRdb table lists in-frame clones only, not all of them. The sample lists about 740,000 clones, over 10% seen once, with approximately 0.022% in the top ten. This clone turned up a few times. The antigen is not known. Findings of the study overall: Shorter TCRB CDR3s, moderately but significantly so, were found in Type 1 diabetes patients in all four CD4+ subsets.

The J gene is TRBJ1-5, the V gene TRBV7-9; D not resolved. The specimen was naive CD4+ T cells from blood. The sequence was obtained from a young man with type 1 diabetes. The CDR3 here is CASSSISEPQHF. The CDR3, as DNA: TGTGCCAGCAGCTCTATCTCGGAGCCCCAGCATTTT.